These 10 T cell receptor beta chains originate from one sample sequenced in a study of identical twins. TCRdb analysed the 5' RACE reads with MiXCR anew, one entry per CDR3 protein. The sample shows about 790,000 distinct CDR3 sequences, about 20% of them seen only once. Another study also made use of these data, one on T cells expressing NK-cell markers.

Material: PBMCs. The receptors come from a woman between 18 and 29 years old in good health.

This clonotype has a count of ten or more. This rearrangement joins TRBV6-1 to TRBJ1-1; tentative D call: TRBD1 (6 bases). Between the trimmed V and J ends, which lost 6 bases and 1 base, there was a span of 15 bases. Germline V lookup: CDR1 MNHNS, CDR2 SASEGT. The CDR3 totals 15 residues. This CDR3 reads CASRIRDTSNTEAFF. The DNA for the CDR3 is TGTGCCAGCAGAATTCGGGACACCTCGAACACTGAAGCTTTCTTT.

This clonotype was observed many times. The V call is TRBV12-3 or TRBV12-4, the J call TRBJ2-1; maybe TRBD1 (6 bases). This CDR3 is 13 amino acids long. The V gene lost 4 bases and the J gene lost 6 bases, with 10 bases spanning the gap. The CDR3 sequence: CASSSQGSNEQFF. The CDR3 coding sequence is TGTGCCAGCAGTTCTCAGGGGTCCAATGAGCAGTTCTTC.

This rearrangement joins TRBV7-2 to TRBJ2-7; D is undetermined. This CDR3 is built from 15 residues. Deletions cut 1 base from V and 0 bases from J, with 10 bases between. The germline V gene has CDR1 SGHTA and CDR2 FQGNSA. CDR3 protein: CASSLEVSLSYEQYF. The DNA for the CDR3 is TGTGCCAGCAGCTTAGAGGTCAGCCTCTCCTACGAGCAGTACTTC.

This clonotype was picked up a small number of times. The CDR3 DNA is TGTGCCAGCAGCCCCGAACCGGCAGGGGTCTATGGCTACACCTTC. It yields the protein CASSPEPAGVYGYTF. J is TRBJ1-2 and V is TRBV5-6, with a possible D match to TRBD1 (6 bases). Germline V gene lookup returns CDR1 SGHDT and CDR2 YYEEEE. V was clipped by 4 bases and J by 4 bases, with 17 bases between them. The CDR3 extends over 15 amino acids.

J is TRBJ1-1 and V is TRBV30; D not resolved. Trimming stripped 0 bases from V and 10 bases from J, with 12 bases between. CDR3 size: 12 residues. The germline CDR1 and CDR2 sequences are GTSNPN and SVGIG (reference sequence). The CDR3 here is CAWSVQRVSAFF. CDR3 sequence (DNA): TGTGCCTGGAGTGTACAAAGGGTTTCAGCTTTCTTT.

A few counts support this clonotype. The V and J genes are TRBV13 and TRBJ2-1, with 7 bases lining up with TRBD2. V was pared by 0 bases and J by 6 bases, with 2 bases of the junction left unmatched. The CDR3 is made up of 14 amino acids. Looked up from germline, CDR1 is PRHDT and CDR2 is FYEKMQ (reference sequence). In DNA form, the CDR3 reads TGTGCCAGCAGCTTAGGAGCGGGGCCCAATGAGCAGTTCTTC. It encodes CASSLGAGPNEQFF. Full variable domain (remainder filled in from reference TRBV13 and TRBJ2-1): AAGVIQSPRHLIKEKRETATLKCYPIPRHDTVYWYQQGPGQDPQFLISFYEKMQSDKGSIPDRFSAQQFSDYHSELNMSSLELGDSALYFCASSLGAGPNEQFFGPGTRLTVL.

This clonotype has a count of ten or more. The chain combines TRBV20-1 with TRBJ2-1, with D tentatively TRBD2 (5 bases). The CDR3 covers 12 residues. Trimming left V 4 bases short and J 7 bases short, with 11 bases between. Germline assignment: CDR1 DFQATT and CDR2 SNEGSKA (reference sequence). This chain's CDR3 is CSAKGGLNEQFF. As DNA, the CDR3 is TGCAGTGCTAAAGGAGGTTTGAATGAGCAGTTCTTC.

This clonotype was seen only a few times. The J gene is TRBJ1-1, the V gene TRBV12-3 or TRBV12-4; D call uncertain. The CDR3 is 12 residues long. Trimming cost V 3 bases and J 7 bases, with 9 bases left between them. The CDR3 coding sequence is TGTGCCAGCAGTTTCCGCACCTTTGAAGCTTTCTTT. This translates into CASSFRTFEAFF.

V usage is TRBV20-1 and J usage is TRBJ2-2, with a tentative D call TRBD2 (6 bases). CDR1 and CDR2 from the germline V gene are DFQATT and SNEGSKA (reference sequence). The CDR3 has 15 amino acids. V was pared by 0 bases and J by 5 bases, with 13 bases between. CDR3 residues: CSARDSGSATGELFF. In DNA form, the CDR3 reads TGCAGTGCTAGAGATTCCGGGAGTGCGACCGGGGAGCTGTTTTTT.

The CDR3 sequence is CSVAKQGAWTVEQYF. DNA for the CDR3: TGCAGCGTTGCAAAACAGGGGGCTTGGACTGTCGAGCAGTACTTC. This chain uses TRBV29-1 with TRBJ2-7, with 9 bases lining up with TRBD1. The ends lost 4 bases at V and 6 bases at J; junction bases unmatched: 13. The V gene's germline CDR1 is SQVTM and CDR2 ANQGSEA. The CDR3 runs 15 residues.